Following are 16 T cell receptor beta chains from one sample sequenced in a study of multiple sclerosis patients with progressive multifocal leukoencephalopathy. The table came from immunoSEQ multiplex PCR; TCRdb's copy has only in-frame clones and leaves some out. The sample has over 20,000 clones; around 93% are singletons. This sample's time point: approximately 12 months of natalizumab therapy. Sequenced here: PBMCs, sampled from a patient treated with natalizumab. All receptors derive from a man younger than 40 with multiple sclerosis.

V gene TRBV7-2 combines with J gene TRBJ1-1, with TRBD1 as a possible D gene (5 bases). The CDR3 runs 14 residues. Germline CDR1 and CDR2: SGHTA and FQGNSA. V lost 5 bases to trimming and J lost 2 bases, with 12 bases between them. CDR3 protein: CASSASTVNTEAFF. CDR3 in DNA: TGTGCCAGCAGCGCCTCGACAGTTAACACTGAAGCTTTCTTT.

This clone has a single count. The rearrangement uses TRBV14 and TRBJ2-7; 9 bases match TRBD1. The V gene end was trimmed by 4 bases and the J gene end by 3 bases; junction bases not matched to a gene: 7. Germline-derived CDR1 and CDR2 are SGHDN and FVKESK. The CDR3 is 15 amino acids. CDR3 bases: TGTGCCAGCAGCCGACTACAGGGGGCTTACTACGAGCAGTACTTC. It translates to CASSRLQGAYYEQYF.

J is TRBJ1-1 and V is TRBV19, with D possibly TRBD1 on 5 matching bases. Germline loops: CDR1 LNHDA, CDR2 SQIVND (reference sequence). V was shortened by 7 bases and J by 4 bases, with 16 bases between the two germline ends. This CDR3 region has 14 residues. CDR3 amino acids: CASKTGRDGTEAFF. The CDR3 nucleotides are TGTGCCAGTAAAACGGGCAGGGATGGCACTGAAGCTTTCTTT. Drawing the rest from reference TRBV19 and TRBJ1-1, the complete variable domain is DGGITQSPKYLFRKEGQNVTLSCEQNLNHDAMYWYRQDPGQGLRLIYYSQIVNDFQKGDIAEGYSVSREKKESFPLTVTSAQKNPTAFYLCASKTGRDGTEAFFGQGTRLTVV.

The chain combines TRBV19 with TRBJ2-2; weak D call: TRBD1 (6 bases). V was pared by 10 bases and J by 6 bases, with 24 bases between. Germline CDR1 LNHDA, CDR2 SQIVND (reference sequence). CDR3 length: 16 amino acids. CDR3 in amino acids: CATRPTGLDRSGELFF. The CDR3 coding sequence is TGTGCCACCCGTCCCACAGGGCTGGATCGCTCCGGGGAGCTGTTTTTT.

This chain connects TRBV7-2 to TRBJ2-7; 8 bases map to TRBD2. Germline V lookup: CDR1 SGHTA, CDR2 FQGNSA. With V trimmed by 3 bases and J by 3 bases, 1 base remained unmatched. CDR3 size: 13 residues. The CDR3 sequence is CASSLRGVYEQYF. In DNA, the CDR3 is TGTGCCAGCAGCTTGCGGGGGGTCTACGAGCAGTACTTC.

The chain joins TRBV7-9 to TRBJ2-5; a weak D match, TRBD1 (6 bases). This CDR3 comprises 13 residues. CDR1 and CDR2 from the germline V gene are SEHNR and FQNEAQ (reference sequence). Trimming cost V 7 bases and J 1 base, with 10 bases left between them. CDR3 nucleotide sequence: TGTGCCAGCACCCCGGACAGCCAAGAGACCCAGTACTTC. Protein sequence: CASTPDSQETQYF.

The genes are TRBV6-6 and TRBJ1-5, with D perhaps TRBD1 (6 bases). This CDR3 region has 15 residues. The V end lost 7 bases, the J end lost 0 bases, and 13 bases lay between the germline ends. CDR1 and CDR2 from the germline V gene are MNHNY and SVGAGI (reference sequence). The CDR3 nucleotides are TGTGCCAGCAACCCGACAGGAAATAGCAATCAGCCCCAGCATTTT. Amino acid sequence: CASNPTGNSNQPQHF.

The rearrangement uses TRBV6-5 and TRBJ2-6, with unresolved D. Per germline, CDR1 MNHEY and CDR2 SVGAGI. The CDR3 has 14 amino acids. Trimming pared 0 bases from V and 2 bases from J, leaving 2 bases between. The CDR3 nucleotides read TGTGCCAGCAGTTACTCCCCTGGGGCCAACGTCCTGACTTTC. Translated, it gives CASSYSPGANVLTF.

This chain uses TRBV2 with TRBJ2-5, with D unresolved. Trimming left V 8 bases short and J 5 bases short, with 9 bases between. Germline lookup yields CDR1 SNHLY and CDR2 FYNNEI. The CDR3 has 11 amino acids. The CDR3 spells CASRSSETQYF. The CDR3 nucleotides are TGTGCCAGCCGATCCTCCGAGACCCAGTACTTC.

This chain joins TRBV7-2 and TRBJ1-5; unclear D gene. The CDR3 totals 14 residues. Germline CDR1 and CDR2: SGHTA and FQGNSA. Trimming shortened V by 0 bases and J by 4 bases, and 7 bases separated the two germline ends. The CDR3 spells CASSLAPGNQPQHF. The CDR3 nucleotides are TGTGCCAGCAGCTTAGCGCCCGGAAATCAGCCCCAGCATTTT. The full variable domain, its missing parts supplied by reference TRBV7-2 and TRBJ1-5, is GAGVSQSPSNKVTEKGKDVELRCDPISGHTALYWYRQSLGQGLEFLIYFQGNSAPDKSGLPSDRFSAERTGGSVSTLTIQRTQQEDSAVYLCASSLAPGNQPQHFGDGTRLSIL.

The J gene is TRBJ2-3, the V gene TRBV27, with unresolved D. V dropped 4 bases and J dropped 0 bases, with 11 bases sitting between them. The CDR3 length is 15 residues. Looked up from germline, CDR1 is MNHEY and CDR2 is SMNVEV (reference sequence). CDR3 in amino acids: CASSSFDRSTDTQYF. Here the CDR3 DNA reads TGTGCCAGCAGTTCATTTGACCGAAGCACAGATACGCAGTATTTT.

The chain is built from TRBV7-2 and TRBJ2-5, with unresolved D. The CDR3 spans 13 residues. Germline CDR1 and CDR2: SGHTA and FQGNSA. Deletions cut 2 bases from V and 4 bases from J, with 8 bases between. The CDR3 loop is CASSLNMRETQYF. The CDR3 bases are TGTGCCAGCAGCTTAAATATGAGAGAGACCCAGTACTTC.

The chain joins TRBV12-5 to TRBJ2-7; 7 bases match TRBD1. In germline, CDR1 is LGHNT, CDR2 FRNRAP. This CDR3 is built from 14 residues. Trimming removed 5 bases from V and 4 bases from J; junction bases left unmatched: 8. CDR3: CASGARTGPYEQYF. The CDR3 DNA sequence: TGTGCTAGTGGTGCTCGGACAGGTCCGTACGAGCAGTACTTC.

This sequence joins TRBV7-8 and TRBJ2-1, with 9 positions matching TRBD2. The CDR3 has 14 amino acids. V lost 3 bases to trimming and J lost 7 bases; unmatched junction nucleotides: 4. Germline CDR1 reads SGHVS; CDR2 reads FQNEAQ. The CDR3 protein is CASSFGGRGNEQFF. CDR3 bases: TGTGCCAGCAGCTTCGGCGGGAGGGGAAATGAGCAGTTCTTC.

CDR3 loop: CAIAPSGRTDTQYF. In DNA, the CDR3 is TGTGCCATCGCCCCTAGCGGGAGGACCGATACGCAGTATTTT. This chain joins TRBV10-3 and TRBJ2-3; TRBD2 matches 11 bases. The CDR3 is 14 residues long. CDR1 and CDR2 from the germline V gene are ENHRY and SYGVKD. The ends lost 8 bases at V and 6 bases at J; junction bases unmatched: 7.

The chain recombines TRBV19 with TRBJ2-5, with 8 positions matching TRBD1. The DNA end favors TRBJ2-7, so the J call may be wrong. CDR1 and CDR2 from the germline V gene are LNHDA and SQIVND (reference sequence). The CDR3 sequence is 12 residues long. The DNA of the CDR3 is TGTGCCAGTAGCCTGACAGGGGCCGAGCAGTACTTC. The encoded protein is CASSLTGAEQYF.